A selection of T cell receptor beta chains follows, all from one sample in a study of regulatory and conventional T cells in RAG deficiency. Only in-frame clones appear in the TCRdb table, and some are missing; sequencing was by immunoSEQ multiplex PCR. Here the sample spans around 37,000 clones, 89% being singletons. The sample was also linked to a second study, of regulatory T cells.

Sequenced input: CD8+ T cells sorted from blood. These receptors came from a human donor in good health. Both conserved end residues are trimmed from each CDR3. D genes are given only for firm matches.

>TRBJ2-3|NA|TRBV2
ASSDMPDTQY
>TRBJ2-3|NA|TRBV11-2
ASSPTRNTQY
>TRBJ2-7|NA|TRBV5-6
ASSLLGTGDEQY
>TRBJ1-1|NA|TRBV27
ASSLGSAGTEAF
>TRBJ2-7|TRBD1|TRBV29-1
SIITGQPYEQY
>TRBJ1-2|TRBD1|TRBV11-2
ASSSGTGKAQGYT
>TRBJ2-1|NA|TRBV11-3
ASSFLGLNEQF
>TRBJ1-6|NA|TRBV6-1
ASSPSQGYNSPLH
>TRBJ2-7|NA|TRBV7-2
ASSPDGNEQY
>TRBJ2-5|NA|TRBV5-1
ASSLDLAPETQY
>NA|NA|TRBV11-2
ASSIYRTSSYEQY
>TRBJ2-2|NA|TRBV18
ASSPLANTGELF
>TRBJ1-2|NA|TRBV28
ASSPGGWYTYGYT
>TRBJ2-7|NA|TRBV23-1
ASSQSVPGAPYEQY
>TRBJ1-1|TRBD1|TRBV6-5
ASSYETGAEAF
>TRBJ2-7|TRBD1|TRBV29-1
SVEAGGYEQY
>TRBJ2-2|NA|TRBV6-1
ASSEGGGVTGELF
>TRBJ2-7|NA|TRBV9
ASSVEPLIYEEQY